This TCR beta chain appears in the sequencing data of a study of T cell responses to AZD1222 COVID-19 vaccine. In germline, CDR1 is LGHNA, CDR2 YSLEER. The CDR3 runs 14 residues. With V trimmed by 1 base and J by 2 bases, 1 base remained unmatched. Assay: immunoSEQ multiplex PCR; the TCRdb copy retains only in-frame clones and omits some. The table has roughly 130,000 clones, 91% seen once. The chain has TRBV4-3 and TRBJ2-7, with 8 bases that match TRBD2. The receptor's source is an adult in good health. Sequences were derived from peripheral blood, sampled on day 0 of AZD1222 vaccination. CDR3 in amino acids: CASSQGLATYEQYF. DNA for the CDR3: TGCGCCAGCAGCCAAGGACTAGCGACCTACGAGCAGTACTTC.